This T cell receptor (beta chain) was retrieved from a study of blood T cell repertoires in COVID-19. Trimming took 3 bases from V and 10 from J; bases not matched to a gene: 10. The CDR3 has 13 residues. The germline gives CDR1 SGDLS, CDR2 YYNGEE. Here immunoSEQ multiplex PCR was the method, and the copy in TCRdb shows in-frame clones only, minus some. Of about 180,000 clones in the sample, 80% to 90% were seen once. Sequenced input: peripheral blood. The receptor was isolated from a man between 50 and 59 years old with active or convalescent COVID-19. The chain links TRBV9 to TRBJ2-7; TRBD1 matches at 7 bases. This CDR3 reads CASSAVQGSPQYF. CDR3 nucleotides: TGTGCCAGCAGCGCAGTACAGGGGTCGCCACAGTACTTC.